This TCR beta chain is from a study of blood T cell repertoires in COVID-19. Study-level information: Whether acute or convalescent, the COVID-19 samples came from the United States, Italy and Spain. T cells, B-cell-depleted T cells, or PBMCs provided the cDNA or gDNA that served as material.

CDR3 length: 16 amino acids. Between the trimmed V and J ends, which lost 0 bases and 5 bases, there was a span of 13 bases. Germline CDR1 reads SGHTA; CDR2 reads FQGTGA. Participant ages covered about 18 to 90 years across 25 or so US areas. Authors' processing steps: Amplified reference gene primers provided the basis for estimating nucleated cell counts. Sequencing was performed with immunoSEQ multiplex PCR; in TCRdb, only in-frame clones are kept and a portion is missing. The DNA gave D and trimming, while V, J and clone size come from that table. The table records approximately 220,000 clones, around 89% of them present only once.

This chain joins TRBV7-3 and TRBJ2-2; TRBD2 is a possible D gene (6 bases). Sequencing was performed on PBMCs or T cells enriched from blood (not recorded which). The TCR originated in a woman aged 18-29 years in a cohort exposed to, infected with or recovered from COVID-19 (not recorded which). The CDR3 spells CASSLTSGVGTGELFF. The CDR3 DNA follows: TGTGCCAGCAGCTTAACGTCGGGAGTTGGGACCGGGGAGCTGTTTTTT.